This T cell receptor (beta chain) was obtained from a study of T cells in Graves' hyperthyroidism and ophthalmopathy. Across the whole study: Peripheral blood was collected at initial diagnosis, before any treatment.

Exclusion criteria comprised uncontrolled infection, other autoimmune disease, pregnancy or lactation. Diagnoses were made from clinical symptoms, serum measures (thyroxine and TRAb), thyroid ultrasound and orbital computed tomography. This sample holds PBMCs from about 9.3 ml fresh peripheral blood. This clonotype was observed a handful of times. The V end lost 4 bases, the J end lost 1 base, and 8 bases lay between the germline ends. CDR1 and CDR2 (germline): SGHRS, YFSETQ. CDR3 length: 13 amino acids. The CDR3 regions of TCR beta were amplified from RNA transcripts. HTBI primers were used for first-round RT-PCR of the TCR CDR3. TCRdb itself ran the multiplex PCR reads through MiXCR, one entry per CDR3 protein. This sample yields nearly 600,000 distinct CDR3 sequences, of which 11% to 15% are seen a single time; approximately 6.4% belongs to the top ten.

The clonotype comes from a woman aged 18-29 years with Graves' ophthalmopathy. Sequenced input: blood. The gene calls are TRBV5-1 and TRBJ2-5; no reliable D call. The CDR3, as DNA: TGCGCCAGCAGCCTGGACGTCCAAGAGACCCAGTACTTC. Translation: CASSLDVQETQYF.